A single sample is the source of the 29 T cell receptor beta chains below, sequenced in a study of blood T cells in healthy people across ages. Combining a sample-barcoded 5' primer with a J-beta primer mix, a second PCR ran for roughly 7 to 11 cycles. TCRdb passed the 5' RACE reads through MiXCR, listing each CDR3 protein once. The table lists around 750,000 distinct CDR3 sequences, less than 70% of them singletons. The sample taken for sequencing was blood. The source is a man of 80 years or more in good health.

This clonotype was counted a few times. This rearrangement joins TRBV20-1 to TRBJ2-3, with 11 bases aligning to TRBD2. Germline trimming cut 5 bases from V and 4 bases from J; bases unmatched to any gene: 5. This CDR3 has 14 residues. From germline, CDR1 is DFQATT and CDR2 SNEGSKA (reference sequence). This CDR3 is CSARVAGGSDTQYF. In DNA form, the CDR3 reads TGCAGTGCTCGGGTAGCGGGAGGGTCAGATACGCAGTATTTT.

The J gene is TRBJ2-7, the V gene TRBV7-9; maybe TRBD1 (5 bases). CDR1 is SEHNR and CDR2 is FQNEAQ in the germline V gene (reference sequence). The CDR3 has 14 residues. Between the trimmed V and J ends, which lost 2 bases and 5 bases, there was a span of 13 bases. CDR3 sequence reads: CASSLSRVGDEQYF. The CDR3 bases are TGTGCCAGCAGCTTAAGCAGGGTAGGCGACGAGCAGTACTTC.

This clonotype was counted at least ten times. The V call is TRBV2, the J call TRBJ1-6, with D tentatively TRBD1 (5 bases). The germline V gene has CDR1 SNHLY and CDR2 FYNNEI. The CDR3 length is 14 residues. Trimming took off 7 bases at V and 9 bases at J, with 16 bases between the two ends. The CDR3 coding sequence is TGTGCCAGCACCCTCGGCGGGGCCTCTTCACCCCTCCACTTT. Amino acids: CASTLGGASSPLHF.

The CDR3 DNA reads TGTGCCAGCAGCCAAGGAAGCGGGACAGAAGAGACCCAGTACTTC. Its protein product is CASSQGSGTEETQYF. The chain recombines TRBV4-2 with TRBJ2-5; either TRBD1 or TRBD2 may fit D (7 bases each). This CDR3 spans 15 amino acids. Between the trimmed V and J ends, which lost 1 base and 3 bases, there was a span of 12 bases. Germline CDR1 reads LGHNA; CDR2 reads YNFKEQ.

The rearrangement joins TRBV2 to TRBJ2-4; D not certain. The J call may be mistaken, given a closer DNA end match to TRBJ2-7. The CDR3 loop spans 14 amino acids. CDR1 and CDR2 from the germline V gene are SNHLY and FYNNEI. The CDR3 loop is CASRPTESLYEQYF. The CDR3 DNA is TGTGCCAGCAGACCGACGGAGTCGCTGTACGAGCAGTACTTC.

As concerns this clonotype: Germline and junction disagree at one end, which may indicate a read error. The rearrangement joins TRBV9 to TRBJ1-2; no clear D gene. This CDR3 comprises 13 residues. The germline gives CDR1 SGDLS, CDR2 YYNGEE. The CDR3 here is CAGSVATNYGYTF. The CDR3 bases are TGTGCCGGCAGCGTAGCAACTAACTATGGCTACACCTTC.

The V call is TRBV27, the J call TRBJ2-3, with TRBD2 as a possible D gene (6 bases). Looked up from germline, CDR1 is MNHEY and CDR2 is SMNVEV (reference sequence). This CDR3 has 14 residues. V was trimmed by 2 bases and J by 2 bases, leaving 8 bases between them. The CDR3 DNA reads TGTGCCAGCAGTTTAACTAGCCCCACAGATACGCAGTATTTT. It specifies CASSLTSPTDTQYF.

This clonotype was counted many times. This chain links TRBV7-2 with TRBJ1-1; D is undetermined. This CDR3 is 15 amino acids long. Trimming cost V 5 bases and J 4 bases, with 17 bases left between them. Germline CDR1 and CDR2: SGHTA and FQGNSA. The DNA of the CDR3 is TGTGCCAGCAGCCCCGGTGTCGCGGGTCGCACTGAAGCTTTCTTT. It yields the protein CASSPGVAGRTEAFF. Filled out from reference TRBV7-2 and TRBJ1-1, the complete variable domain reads GAGVSQSPSNKVTEKGKDVELRCDPISGHTALYWYRQSLGQGLEFLIYFQGNSAPDKSGLPSDRFSAERTGGSVSTLTIQRTQQEDSAVYLCASSPGVAGRTEAFFGQGTRLTVV.

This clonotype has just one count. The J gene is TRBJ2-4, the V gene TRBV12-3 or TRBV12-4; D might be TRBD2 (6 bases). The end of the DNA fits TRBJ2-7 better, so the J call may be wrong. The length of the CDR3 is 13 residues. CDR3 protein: CASQASASYEQYF. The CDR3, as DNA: TGTGCCAGCCAGGCTAGCGCCTCATACGAGCAGTACTTC.

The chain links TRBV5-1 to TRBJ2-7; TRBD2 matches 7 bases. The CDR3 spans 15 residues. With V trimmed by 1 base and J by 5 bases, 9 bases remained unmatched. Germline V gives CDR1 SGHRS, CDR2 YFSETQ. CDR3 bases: TGCGCCAGCAGCTTGAGCGGGGCTGTTTTGAACGAGCAGTACTTC. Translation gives CASSLSGAVLNEQYF.

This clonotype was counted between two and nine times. The CDR3 region is CSVKDINYGYTF. Here the CDR3 DNA reads TGCAGCGTCAAGGATATTAACTATGGCTACACCTTC. The gene calls are TRBV29-1 and TRBJ1-2; D call uncertain. Per the germline V gene, CDR1 is SQVTM and CDR2 is ANQGSEA. CDR3 size: 12 residues. The V end lost 6 bases, the J end lost 1 base, and 9 bases lay between the germline ends. The full variable domain, with the rest looked up from reference TRBV29-1 and TRBJ1-2, is SAVISQKPSRDICQRGTSLTIQCQVDSQVTMMFWYRQQPGQSLTLIATANQGSEATYESGFVIDKFPISRPNLTFSTLTVSNMSPEDSSIYLCSVKDINYGYTFGSGTRLTVV.

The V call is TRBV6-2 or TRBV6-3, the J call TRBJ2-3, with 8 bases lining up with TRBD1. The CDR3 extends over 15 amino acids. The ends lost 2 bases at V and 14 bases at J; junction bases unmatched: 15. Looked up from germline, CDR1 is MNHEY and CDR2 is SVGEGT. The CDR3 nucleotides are TGTGCCAGCAGTTACGGGGGGACAGGAAGGAGATACGCGTATTTT. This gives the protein CASSYGGTGRRYAYF.

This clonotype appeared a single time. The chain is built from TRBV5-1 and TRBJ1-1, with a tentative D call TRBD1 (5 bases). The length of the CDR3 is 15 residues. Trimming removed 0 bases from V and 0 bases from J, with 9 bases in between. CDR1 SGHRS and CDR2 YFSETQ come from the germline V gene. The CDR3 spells CASSLGRAMNTEAFF. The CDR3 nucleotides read TGCGCCAGCAGCTTGGGCAGGGCGATGAACACTGAAGCTTTCTTT.

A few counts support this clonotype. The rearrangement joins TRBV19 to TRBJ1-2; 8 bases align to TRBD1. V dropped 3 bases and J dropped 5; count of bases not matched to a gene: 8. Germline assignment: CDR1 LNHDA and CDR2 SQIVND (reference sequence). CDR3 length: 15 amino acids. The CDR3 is CASSIQTGAGYGYTF. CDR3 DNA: TGTGCCAGTAGTATCCAGACAGGGGCAGGATATGGCTACACCTTC.

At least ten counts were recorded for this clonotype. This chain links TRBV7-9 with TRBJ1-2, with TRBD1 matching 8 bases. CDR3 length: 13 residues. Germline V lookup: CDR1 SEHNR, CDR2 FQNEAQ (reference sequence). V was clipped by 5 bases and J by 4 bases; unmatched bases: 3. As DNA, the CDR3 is TGTGCCAGCAGCCTCGGACAGGGCTATGGCTACACCTTC. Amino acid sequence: CASSLGQGYGYTF.

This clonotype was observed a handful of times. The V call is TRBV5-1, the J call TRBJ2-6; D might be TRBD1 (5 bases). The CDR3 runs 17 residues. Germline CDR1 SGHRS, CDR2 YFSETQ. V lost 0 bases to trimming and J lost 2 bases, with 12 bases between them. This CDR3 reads CASSLVQGRTGANVLTF. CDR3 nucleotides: TGCGCCAGCAGCTTGGTCCAGGGAAGGACTGGGGCCAACGTCCTGACTTTC. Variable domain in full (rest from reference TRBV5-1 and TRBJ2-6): KAGVTQTPRYLIKTRGQQVTLSCSPISGHRSVSWYQQTPGQGLQFLFEYFSETQRNKGNFPGRFSGRQFSNSRSEMNVSTLELGDSALYLCASSLVQGRTGANVLTFGAGSRLTVL.

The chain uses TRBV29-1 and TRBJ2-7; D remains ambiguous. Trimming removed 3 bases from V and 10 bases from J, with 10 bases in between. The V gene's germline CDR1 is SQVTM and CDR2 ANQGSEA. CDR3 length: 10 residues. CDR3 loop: CSVDSSGQYF. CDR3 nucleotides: TGCAGCGTTGATTCCTCGGGCCAGTACTTC.

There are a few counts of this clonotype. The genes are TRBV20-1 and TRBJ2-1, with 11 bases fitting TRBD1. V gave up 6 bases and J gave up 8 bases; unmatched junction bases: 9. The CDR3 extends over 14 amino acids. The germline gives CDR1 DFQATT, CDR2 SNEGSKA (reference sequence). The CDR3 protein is CSAPPGQGVYEQFF. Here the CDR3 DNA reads TGCAGTGCCCCTCCGGGACAGGGGGTCTATGAGCAGTTCTTC.

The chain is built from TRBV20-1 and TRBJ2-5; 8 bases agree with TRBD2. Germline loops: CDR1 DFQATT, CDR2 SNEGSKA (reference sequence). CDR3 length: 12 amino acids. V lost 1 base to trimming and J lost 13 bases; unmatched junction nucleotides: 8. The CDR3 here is CSARALSGSGYF. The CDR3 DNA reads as TGCAGTGCTAGAGCCTTAAGCGGGAGTGGGTACTTC.

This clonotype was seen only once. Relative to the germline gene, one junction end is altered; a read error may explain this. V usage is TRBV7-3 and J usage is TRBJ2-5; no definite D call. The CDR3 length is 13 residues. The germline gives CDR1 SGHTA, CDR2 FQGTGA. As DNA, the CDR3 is TGTGCCAGCAGCGTAACGTTGGGCCAAGAGCAGTACTTC. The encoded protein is CASSVTLGQEQYF.

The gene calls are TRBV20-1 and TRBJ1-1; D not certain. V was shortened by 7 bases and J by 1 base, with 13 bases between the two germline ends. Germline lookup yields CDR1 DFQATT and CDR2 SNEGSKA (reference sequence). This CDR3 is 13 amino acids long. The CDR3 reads CSGRAYTNTEAFF. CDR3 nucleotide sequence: TGCAGTGGTAGGGCTTATACGAACACTGAAGCTTTCTTT.

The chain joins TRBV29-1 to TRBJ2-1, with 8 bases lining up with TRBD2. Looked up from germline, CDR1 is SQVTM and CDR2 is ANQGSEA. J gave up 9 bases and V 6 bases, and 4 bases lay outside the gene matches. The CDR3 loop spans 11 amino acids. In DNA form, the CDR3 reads TGCAGCGTCCTCGGGGGGGGTGAGCAGTTCTTC. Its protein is CSVLGGGEQFF.

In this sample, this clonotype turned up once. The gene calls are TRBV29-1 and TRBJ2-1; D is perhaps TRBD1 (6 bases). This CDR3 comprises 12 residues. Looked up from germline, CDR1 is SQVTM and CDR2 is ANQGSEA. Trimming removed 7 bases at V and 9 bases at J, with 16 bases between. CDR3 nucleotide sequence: TGCAGCGCCAGACGTCTAGGGGGTGAGCAGTTCTTC. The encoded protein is CSARRLGGEQFF.

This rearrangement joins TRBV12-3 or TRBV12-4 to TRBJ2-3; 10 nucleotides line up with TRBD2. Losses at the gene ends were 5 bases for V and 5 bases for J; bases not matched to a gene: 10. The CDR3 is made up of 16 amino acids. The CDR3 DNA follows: TGTGCCAGCAGTCCTATCCGAGCGGGGGGGGGAGATACGCAGTATTTT. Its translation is CASSPIRAGGGDTQYF.

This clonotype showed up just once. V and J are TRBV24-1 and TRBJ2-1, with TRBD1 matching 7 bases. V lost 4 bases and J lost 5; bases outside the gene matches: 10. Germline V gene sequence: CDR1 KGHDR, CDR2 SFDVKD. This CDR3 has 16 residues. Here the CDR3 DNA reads TGTGCCACCAGTGACCAGACAGGGATACTTAACAATGAGCAGTTCTTC. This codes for CATSDQTGILNNEQFF.

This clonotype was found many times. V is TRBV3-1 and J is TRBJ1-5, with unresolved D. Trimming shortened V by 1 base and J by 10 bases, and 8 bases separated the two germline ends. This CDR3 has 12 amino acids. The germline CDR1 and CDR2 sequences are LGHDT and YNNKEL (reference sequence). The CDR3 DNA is TGTGCCAGCAGCCAAGGACCTGGACCCCAGCATTTT. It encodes CASSQGPGPQHF.

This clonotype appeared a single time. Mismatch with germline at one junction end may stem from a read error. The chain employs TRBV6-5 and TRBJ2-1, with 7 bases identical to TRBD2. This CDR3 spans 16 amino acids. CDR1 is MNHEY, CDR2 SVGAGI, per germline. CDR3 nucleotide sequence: TGTGCCAGCAGTTTCTTTCTAGCGGATTCCTACAAGGAGCAGTTCTTC. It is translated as CASSFFLADSYKEQFF.

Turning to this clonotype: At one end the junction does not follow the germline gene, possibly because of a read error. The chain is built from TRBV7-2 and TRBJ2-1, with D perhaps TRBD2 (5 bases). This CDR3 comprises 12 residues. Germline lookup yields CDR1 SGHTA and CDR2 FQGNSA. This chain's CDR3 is CVSSLRAGEQFF. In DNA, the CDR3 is TGTGTCAGCAGCTTACGGGCGGGTGAGCAGTTCTTC.

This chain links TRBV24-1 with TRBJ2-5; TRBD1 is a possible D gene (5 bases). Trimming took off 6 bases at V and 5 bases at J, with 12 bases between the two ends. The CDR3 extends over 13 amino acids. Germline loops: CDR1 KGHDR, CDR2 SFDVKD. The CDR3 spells CATSNSGLETQYF. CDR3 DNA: TGTGCCACCAGTAATTCAGGGTTGGAGACCCAGTACTTC.